The 6 T cell receptor beta chains presented below share a single source sample, sequenced in a study of identical twins. Via MiXCR, TCRdb re-called the 5' RACE reads, giving one row per CDR3 protein. Here the sample spans about 890,000 distinct CDR3 sequences, roughly an eighth being singletons. These data were also reused for a study on yellow fever vaccine responses in identical twins.

Sequences were obtained from PBMCs. These receptors came from a woman aged 18-30 years in good health.

This clonotype was counted a few times. J is TRBJ1-1 and V is TRBV12-3 or TRBV12-4; D may be TRBD1 (6 bases). The V end was cut by 7 bases, the J end by 7 bases, with 16 bases between. The CDR3 consists of 13 residues. The CDR3 region is CASILGGAREAFF. The DNA for the CDR3 is TGTGCCAGCATACTGGGGGGGGCCCGTGAAGCTTTCTTT.

V and J are TRBV6-5 and TRBJ2-1; D not resolved. Trimming removed 0 bases from V and 1 base from J, with 13 bases in between. This CDR3 has 17 residues. Germline V gene data show CDR1 as MNHEY and CDR2 as SVGAGI. The CDR3 protein is CASSYSTLDRSYNEQFF. For the CDR3, the DNA is TGTGCCAGCAGTTACTCGACCTTAGATAGGTCCTACAATGAGCAGTTCTTC.

The genes are TRBV18 and TRBJ2-1, with a weak D call TRBD1 (5 bases). Deletions cut 2 bases from V and 6 bases from J, with 11 bases between. Germline V lookup: CDR1 KGHSH, CDR2 LQKENI. The CDR3 spans 14 residues. This chain's CDR3 is CASSPRTSRNEQFF. CDR3 in DNA: TGTGCCAGCTCACCAAGGACATCTCGCAATGAGCAGTTCTTC.

This clonotype was counted only a few times. The V gene is TRBV2, the J gene TRBJ2-5, with 7 bases matching TRBD2. The CDR3 extends over 14 amino acids. V shed 8 bases, J shed 1 base, and the junction held 7 bases outside the gene matches. CDR1 is SNHLY, CDR2 FYNNEI, per germline. The CDR3, as DNA: TGTGCCAGCGGGAGCCAGCGGGGCCAAGAGACCCAGTACTTC. Translated, it gives CASGSQRGQETQYF. The full variable domain, in which reference TRBV2 and TRBJ2-5 provide the parts outside the CDR3, is EPEVTQTPSHQVTQMGQEVILRCVPISNHLYFYWYRQILGQKVEFLVSFYNNEISEKSEIFDDQFSVERPDGSNFTLKIRSTKLEDSAMYFCASGSQRGQETQYFGPGTRLLVL.

The chain uses TRBV28 and TRBJ1-6; 7 bases agree with TRBD1. Per the germline V gene, CDR1 is MDHEN and CDR2 is SYDVKM. This CDR3 spans 15 amino acids. V lost 7 bases to trimming and J lost 2 bases; unmatched junction nucleotides: 5. In DNA form, the CDR3 reads TGTGCCAGCACCCAGGGGGTTGCCTATAATTCACCCCTCCACTTT. Its translation is CASTQGVAYNSPLHF.

This chain connects TRBV6-5 to TRBJ2-2; 10 bases match TRBD1. The CDR3 is 15 residues long. V lost 4 bases and J lost 2; bases outside the gene matches: 1. The V gene's germline CDR1 is MNHEY and CDR2 SVGAGI. CDR3 sequence (DNA): TGTGCCAGCAGTTGGGACAGGGGTAACACCGGGGAGCTGTTTTTT. Its translation is CASSWDRGNTGELFF.